These T cell receptor beta chains were read from a single sample in a study of shared clonotypes between healthy human individuals. Profiled with immunoSEQ multiplex PCR; TCRdb holds only in-frame clones, not every one. This sample carries about 2.1 million clones, 93% of them seen once, and the ten largest clones take about 1.7%. The material sequenced was naive CD8+ T cells from PBMCs. These receptors were taken from a man younger than 35 in good health. Some clones in this sample may be carry-over from other donors' samples. Each CDR3 is given with its conserved first and last residue. The order of the fields is clone size, J gene, D gene, V gene, CDR3 DNA, CDR3 protein. D genes are given only for firm matches. Some rows have no size entry. The others give once, few or many, or a class for an expanded clone.

>NA|TRBJ2-3|NA|TRBV5-1
TGCGCCAGCAGCTTGGGGACTAGGGGGGACCCAGATACGCAGTATTTT
CASSLGTRGDPDTQYF
>NA|TRBJ2-7|NA|TRBV28
TGTGCCAGCAGTTCCAGGGTAGCCATTGAGGGCGAGCAGTACTTC
CASSSRVAIEGEQYF
>NA|TRBJ1-1|NA|TRBV7-9
TGTGCCAGCAGTCCGTCAGTGGGGACTGAAGCTTTCTTT
CASSPSVGTEAFF
>NA|TRBJ1-2|TRBD1|TRBV25-1
TGTGCCAGCAGTGACCGTGGGTGGACAGGGGATAGGTATGGCTACACCTTC
CASSDRGWTGDRYGYTF
>NA|TRBJ2-7|NA|TRBV7-2
TGTGCCAGCAGCCAGCCAGCGATTTACTCCTACGAGCAGTACTTC
CASSQPAIYSYEQYF
>NA|TRBJ2-7|TRBD1|TRBV7-9
TGTGCCAGCAGTTTGGCCGGGACAGTATACGAGCAGTACTTC
CASSLAGTVYEQYF
>NA|TRBJ2-3|TRBD2|TRBV13
TGTGCCAGCAGCTTAGGTAGCGGGAGAGTGAGCACAGATACGCAGTATTTT
CASSLGSGRVSTDTQYF
>NA|TRBJ2-3|NA|TRBV2
TGTGCCAGCTTTGAAGAGAGCCCCACAGATACGCAGTATTTT
CASFEESPTDTQYF
>NA|TRBJ2-7|NA|TRBV27
TGTGCCAGCAGTCCATCCCTGGGCCCAGCCGCCTACGAGCAGTACTTC
CASSPSLGPAAYEQYF
>NA|TRBJ1-1|NA|TRBV11-2
TGTGCCAGCAGCTGGGGGGCACGCATGAACACTGAAGCTTTCTTT
CASSWGARMNTEAFF
>NA|TRBJ1-2|NA|TRBV12-2
TGTGCAAGTCGCTTAGAGGGCAGGCGATACTATGGCTACACCTTC
CASRLEGRRYYGYTF
>NA|TRBJ2-7|TRBD1|TRBV13
TGTGCCAGCAGCCCCGGACAGGGGGCGCGGGAGCAGTACTTC
CASSPGQGAREQYF
>NA|TRBJ1-4|NA|TRBV27
TGTGCCAGCAGTCCGGGGCCGGGGACTAATGAAAAACTGTTTTTT
CASSPGPGTNEKLFF
>NA|TRBJ1-5|NA|TRBV5-6
TGTGCCAGCAGCTTGGGGGGACGGGGCAATCAGCCCCAGCATTTT
CASSLGGRGNQPQHF
>NA|TRBJ2-1|TRBD1|TRBV29-1
TGCAGCGTTGACGGGACAGGGGGCAATGAGCAGTTCTTC
CSVDGTGGNEQFF
>NA|TRBJ2-1|TRBD2|TRBV9
TGTGCCAGCAGCGGGGTCAGCGGGAGTAGCAATGAGCAGTTCTTC
CASSGVSGSSNEQFF
>once|TRBJ1-1|TRBD1|TRBV5-5
TGTGCCAGCAGCTTGGTCGAAGGCTGGCAGGGGGACACTGAAGCTTTCTTT
CASSLVEGWQGDTEAFF
>few|TRBJ1-4|NA|TRBV4-1
TGCGCCAGCAGCCAAGATCCGGGGGCAACTAATGAAAAACTGTTTTTT
CASSQDPGATNEKLFF
>NA|TRBJ1-5|NA|TRBV21-1
TGTGCCAGCAGCTCCCAAGAGGGGACAGGCGATCTTGATAGCAATCAGCCCCAGCATTTT
CASSSQEGTGDLDSNQPQHF
>NA|TRBJ1-5|NA|TRBV15
TGTGCCACCAGCAGAGCCAATCAGCCCCAGCATTTT
CATSRANQPQHF
>NA|TRBJ2-7|NA|TRBV5-1
TGCGCCAGCAGCACCGACAGGGAGGTCCCCTACGAGCAGTACTTC
CASSTDREVPYEQYF
>NA|TRBJ2-7|TRBD2|TRBV5-1
TGCGCCAGCAGCCCCCTGGGGGGAGGGCCGTACGAGCAGTACTTC
CASSPLGGGPYEQYF
>once|TRBJ2-1|TRBD2|TRBV13
TGTGCCAGCAGCTTAGTTCCTAGCGGGAGGGAGGATGAGCAGTTCTTC
CASSLVPSGREDEQFF
>NA|TRBJ2-2|TRBD2|TRBV4-1
TGCGCCAGCAGCCCAGTAGGACTAGCGGGAGGGCCGGGGACCGGGGAGCTGTTTTTT
CASSPVGLAGGPGTGELFF
>NA|TRBJ2-7|NA|TRBV5-8
TGTGCCAGCAGCTTGGGAGGCGGACCTCAGTACTTC
CASSLGGGPQYF
>once|TRBJ1-5|NA|TRBV28
TGTGCCAGCAGTTTGGGGCCCCAGCATTTT
CASSLGPQHF